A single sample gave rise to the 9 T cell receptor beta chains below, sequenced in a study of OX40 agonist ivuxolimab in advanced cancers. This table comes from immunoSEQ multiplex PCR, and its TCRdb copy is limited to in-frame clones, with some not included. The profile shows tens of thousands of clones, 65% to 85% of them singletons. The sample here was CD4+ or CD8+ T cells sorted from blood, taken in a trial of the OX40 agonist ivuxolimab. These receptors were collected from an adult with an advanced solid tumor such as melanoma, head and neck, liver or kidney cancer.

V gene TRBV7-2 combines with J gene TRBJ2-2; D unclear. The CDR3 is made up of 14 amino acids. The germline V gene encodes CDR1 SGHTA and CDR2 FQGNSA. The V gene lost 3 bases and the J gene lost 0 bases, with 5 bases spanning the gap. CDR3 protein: CASSLATNTGELFF. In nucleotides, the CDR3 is TGTGCCAGCAGCTTGGCTACGAACACCGGGGAGCTGTTTTTT.

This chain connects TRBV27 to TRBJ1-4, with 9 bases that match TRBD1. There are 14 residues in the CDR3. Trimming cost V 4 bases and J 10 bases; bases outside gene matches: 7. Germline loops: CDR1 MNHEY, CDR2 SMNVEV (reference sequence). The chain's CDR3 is CASSWTGVLGKLFF. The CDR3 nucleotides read TGTGCCAGCAGTTGGACAGGGGTCTTGGGAAAACTGTTTTTT.

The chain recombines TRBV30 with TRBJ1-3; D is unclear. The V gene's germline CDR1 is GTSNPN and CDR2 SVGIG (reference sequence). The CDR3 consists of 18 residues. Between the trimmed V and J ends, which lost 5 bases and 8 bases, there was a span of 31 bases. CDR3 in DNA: TGTGCCTGGGTCCTCCCGGGAAGGGTATGTGTTTTCGGAGACACCATATATTTT. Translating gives CAWVLPGRVCVFGDTIYF.

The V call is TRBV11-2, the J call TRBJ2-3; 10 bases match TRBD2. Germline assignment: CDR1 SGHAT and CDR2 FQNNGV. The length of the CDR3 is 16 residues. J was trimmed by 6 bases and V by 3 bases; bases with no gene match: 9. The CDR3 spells CASSFLSGGVSDTQYF. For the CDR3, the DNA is TGTGCCAGCAGCTTCCTAAGCGGGGGGGTATCCGATACGCAGTATTTT.

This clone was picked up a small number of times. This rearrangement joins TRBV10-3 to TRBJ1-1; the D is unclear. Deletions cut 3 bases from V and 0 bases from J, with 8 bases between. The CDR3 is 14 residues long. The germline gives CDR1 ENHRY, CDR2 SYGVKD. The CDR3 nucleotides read TGTGCCATCAGTGACCCTAGTATGAACACTGAAGCTTTCTTT. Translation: CAISDPSMNTEAFF.

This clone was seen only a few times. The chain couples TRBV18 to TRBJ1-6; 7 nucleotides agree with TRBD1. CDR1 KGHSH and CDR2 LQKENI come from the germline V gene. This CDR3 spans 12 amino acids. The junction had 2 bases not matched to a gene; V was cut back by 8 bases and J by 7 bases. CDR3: CASTTGNSPLHF. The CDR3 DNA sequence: TGTGCCAGCACGACAGGGAATTCACCCCTCCACTTT.

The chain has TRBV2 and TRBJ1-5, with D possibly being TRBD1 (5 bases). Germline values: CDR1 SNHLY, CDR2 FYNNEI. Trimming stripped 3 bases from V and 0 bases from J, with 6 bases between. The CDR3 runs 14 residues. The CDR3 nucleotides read TGTGCCAGCAGTGAGGACACTAGCAATCAGCCCCAGCATTTT. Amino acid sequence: CASSEDTSNQPQHF.

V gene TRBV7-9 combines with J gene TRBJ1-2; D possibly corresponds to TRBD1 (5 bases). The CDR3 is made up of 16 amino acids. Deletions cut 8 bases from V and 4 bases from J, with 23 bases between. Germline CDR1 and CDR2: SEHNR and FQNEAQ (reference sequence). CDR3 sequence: CASSPQVGAIIYGYTF. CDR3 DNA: TGTGCCAGCTCCCCCCAGGTCGGGGCTATAATCTATGGCTACACCTTC.

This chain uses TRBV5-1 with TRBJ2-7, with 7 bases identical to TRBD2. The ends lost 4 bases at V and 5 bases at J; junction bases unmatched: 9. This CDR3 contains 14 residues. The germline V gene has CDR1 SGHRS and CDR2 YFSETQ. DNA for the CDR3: TGCGCCAGCAGCCCCGGGACTATGAATAACGAGCAGTACTTC. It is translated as CASSPGTMNNEQYF.